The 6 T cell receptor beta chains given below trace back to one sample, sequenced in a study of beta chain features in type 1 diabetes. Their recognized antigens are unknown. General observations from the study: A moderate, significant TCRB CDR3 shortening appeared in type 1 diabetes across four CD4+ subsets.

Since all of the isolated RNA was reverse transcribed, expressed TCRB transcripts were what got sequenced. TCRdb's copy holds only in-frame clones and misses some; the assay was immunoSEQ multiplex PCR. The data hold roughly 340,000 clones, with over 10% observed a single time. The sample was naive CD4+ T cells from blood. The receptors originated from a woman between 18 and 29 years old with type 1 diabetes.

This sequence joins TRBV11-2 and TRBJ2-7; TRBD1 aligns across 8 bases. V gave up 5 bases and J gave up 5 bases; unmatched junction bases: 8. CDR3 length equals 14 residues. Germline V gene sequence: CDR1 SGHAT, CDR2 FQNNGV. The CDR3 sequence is CASSIGTGSNEQYF. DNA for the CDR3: TGTGCCAGCAGCATTGGGACAGGTAGTAACGAGCAGTACTTC.

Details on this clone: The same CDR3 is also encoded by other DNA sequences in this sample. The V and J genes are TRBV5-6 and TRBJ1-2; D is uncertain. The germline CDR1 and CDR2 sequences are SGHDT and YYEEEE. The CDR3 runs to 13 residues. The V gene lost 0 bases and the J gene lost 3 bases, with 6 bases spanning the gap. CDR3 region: CASSLGRDYGYTF. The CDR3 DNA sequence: TGTGCCAGCAGCTTGGGACGGGACTATGGCTACACCTTC. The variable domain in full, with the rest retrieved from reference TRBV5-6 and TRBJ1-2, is DAGVTQSPTHLIKTRGQQVTLRCSPKSGHDTVSWYQQALGQGPQFIFQYYEEEERQRGNFPDRFSGHQFPNYSSELNVNALLLGDSALYLCASSLGRDYGYTFGSGTRLTVV.

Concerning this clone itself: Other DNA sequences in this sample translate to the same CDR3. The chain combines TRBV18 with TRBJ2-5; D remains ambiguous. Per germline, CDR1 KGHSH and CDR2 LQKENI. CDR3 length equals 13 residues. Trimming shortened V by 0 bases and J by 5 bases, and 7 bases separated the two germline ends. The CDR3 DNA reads TGTGCCAGCTCACCACCGTCGGTGGAGACCCAGTACTTC. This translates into CASSPPSVETQYF. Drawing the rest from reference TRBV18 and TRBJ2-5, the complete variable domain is NAGVMQNPRHLVRRRGQEARLRCSPMKGHSHVYWYRQLPEEGLKFMVYLQKENIIDESGMPKERFSAEFPKEGPSILRIQQVVRGDSAAYFCASSPPSVETQYFGPGTRLLVL.

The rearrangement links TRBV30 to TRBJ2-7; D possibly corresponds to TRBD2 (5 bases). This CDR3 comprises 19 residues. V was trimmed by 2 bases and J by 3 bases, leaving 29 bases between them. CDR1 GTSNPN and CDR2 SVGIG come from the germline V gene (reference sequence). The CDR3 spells CAWSSSRVFGLPRFYEQYF. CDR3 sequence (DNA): TGTGCCTGGAGTTCTTCTCGGGTATTCGGACTCCCGAGGTTCTACGAGCAGTACTTC.

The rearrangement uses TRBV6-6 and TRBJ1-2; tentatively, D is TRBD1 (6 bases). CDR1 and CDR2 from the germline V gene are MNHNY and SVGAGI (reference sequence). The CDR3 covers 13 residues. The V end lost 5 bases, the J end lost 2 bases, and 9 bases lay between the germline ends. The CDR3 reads CASSTGSNYGYTF. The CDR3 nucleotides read TGTGCCAGCAGTACAGGGTCCAACTATGGCTACACCTTC.

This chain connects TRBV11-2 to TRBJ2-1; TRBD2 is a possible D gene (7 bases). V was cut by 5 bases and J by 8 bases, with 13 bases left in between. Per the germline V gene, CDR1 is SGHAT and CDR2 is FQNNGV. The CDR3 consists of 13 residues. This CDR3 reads CASSLGGRDEQFF. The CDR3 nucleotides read TGTGCCAGCAGCCTCGGGGGGCGAGATGAGCAGTTCTTC.